This T cell receptor (beta chain) stems from a study of identical twins. TCRdb re-derived calls from the 5' RACE reads in MiXCR, one entry per CDR3 protein. The sample holds about 720,000 distinct CDR3 sequences; 8.6% are singletons and the top ten take approximately 0.94%. This clonotype was detected ten times or more. Deletions cut 2 bases from V and 2 bases from J, with 12 bases between. The CDR3 totals 15 residues. The germline V gene encodes CDR1 SEHNR and CDR2 FQNEAQ (reference sequence). The same data also contributed to another study, on yellow fever vaccine responses in identical twins.

The specimen was PBMCs. V gene TRBV7-9 combines with J gene TRBJ2-5; a weak D match, TRBD1 (5 bases). The TCR originated in a woman in her late teens or twenties in good health. CDR3 in amino acids: CASSLRTDIQETQYF. The DNA of the CDR3 is TGTGCCAGCAGCTTACGAACGGACATACAAGAGACCCAGTACTTC.